This TCR beta chain was found in a study of blood T cell repertoires in COVID-19. Study-wide context: Both acute and convalescent COVID-19 samples were obtained from the United States, Italy and Spain. From T cells, B-cell-depleted T cells, or PBMCs came the material, which was cDNA or gDNA.

As processed by the authors: Reference gene primers were amplified, and this amplification served to estimate nucleated cell counts. Sequenced by immunoSEQ multiplex PCR; TCRdb stores in-frame clones only, minus some. V and J calls and clone size are those listed in that table; D and trimming were worked out from the DNA. The data contain 30,000 to 35,000 clones, around 82% of them seen just once; the ten biggest clones take up about 42%. The sequenced sample was peripheral blood. This TCR derives from a man older than 75 with active or convalescent COVID-19.

This CDR3 is CASSLRATNEKLFF. For the CDR3, the DNA is TGTGCCAGCAGTCTCAGGGCAACTAATGAAAAACTGTTTTTT. The V call is TRBV28, the J call TRBJ1-4, with a tentative D call TRBD1 (5 bases). The CDR3 runs to 14 residues. CDR1 and CDR2 (germline): MDHEN, SYDVKM. The V and J ends lost 5 bases and 0 bases respectively, with 7 bases between them.